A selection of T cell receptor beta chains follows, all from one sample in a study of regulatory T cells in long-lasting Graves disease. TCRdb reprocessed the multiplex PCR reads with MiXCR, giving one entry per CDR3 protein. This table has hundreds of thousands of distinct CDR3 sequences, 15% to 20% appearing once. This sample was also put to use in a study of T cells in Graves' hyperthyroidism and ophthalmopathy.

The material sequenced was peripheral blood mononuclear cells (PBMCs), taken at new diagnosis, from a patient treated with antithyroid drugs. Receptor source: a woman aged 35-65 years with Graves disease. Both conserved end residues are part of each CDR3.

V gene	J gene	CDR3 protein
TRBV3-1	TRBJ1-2	CASSPSPRVDYGYTF
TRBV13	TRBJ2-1	CASSLRGGRDEQFF
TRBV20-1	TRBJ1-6	CSAREFIWGSHHSPLHF
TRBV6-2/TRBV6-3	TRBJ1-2	CASSAGTGDNYGYTF
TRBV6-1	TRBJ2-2	CASFREWITGELFF
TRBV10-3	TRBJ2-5	CAIRKGTSGEETQYF
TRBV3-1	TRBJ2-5	CASKDIETQYF
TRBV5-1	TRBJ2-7	CASSLAGSDPRYF
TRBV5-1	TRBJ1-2	CASSMTGAAVGGYGYTF
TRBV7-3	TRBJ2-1	CASSPVHGTTLGGHEQFF
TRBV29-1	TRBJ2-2	CSVEGIFGSGELFF
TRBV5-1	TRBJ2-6	CASSPGGPGANVLTF
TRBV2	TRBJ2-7	CASTRTETYEQYF
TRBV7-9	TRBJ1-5	CASSHSGGASNQPQHF
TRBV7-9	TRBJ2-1	CASSLVPTSTTHNEQFF
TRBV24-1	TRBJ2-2	CATRDRGADTGELFF
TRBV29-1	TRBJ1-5	CSVEENSNQPQHF
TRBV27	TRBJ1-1	CASSLIGPGSGTEAFF
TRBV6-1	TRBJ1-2	CASSGGQGERFYGYTF
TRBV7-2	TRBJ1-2	CASSLTRGTDYGYTF
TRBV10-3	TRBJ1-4	CAISELTGGERLFF
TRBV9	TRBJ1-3	CASSTRDRAYGNTIYF
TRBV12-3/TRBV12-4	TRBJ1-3	CASSNYGGGNTIYF
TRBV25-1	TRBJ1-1	CASTGEKDYHRDTEAFF
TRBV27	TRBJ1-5	CASSQDGARNQPQHF
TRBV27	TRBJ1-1	CASSPWRGGTEAFF
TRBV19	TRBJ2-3	CASSIDTRPADTQYF
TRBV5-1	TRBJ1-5	CASRNSPDNQPQHF
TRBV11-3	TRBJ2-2	CASSAEGEDTGELFF
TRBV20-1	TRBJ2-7	CSARDLPGSSYEQYF
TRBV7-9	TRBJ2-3	CASSPPTGTEKDTQYF
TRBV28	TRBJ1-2	CASSREYGYTF
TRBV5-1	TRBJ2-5	CASSLFSGEETQYF
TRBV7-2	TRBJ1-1	CASSARQGTTAEAFF
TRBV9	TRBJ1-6	CASSLRTGPNSPLHF
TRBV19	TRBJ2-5	CASSGPGTAQETQYF
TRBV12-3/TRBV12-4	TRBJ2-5	CASSPQGQERQETQYF
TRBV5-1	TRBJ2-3	CASSLDAGGTDTQYF
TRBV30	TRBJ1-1	CAWSVTNQAFF
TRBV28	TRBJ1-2	CASSLRPGHPNGYTF
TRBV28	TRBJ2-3	CASSFRGAADTQYF
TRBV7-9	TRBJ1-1	CASSSGPPNGFF
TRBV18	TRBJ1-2	CASSPGQGAPYGYTF
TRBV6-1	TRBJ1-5	CASAGLGQWNSNQPQHF
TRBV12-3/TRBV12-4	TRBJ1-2	CASSMRQGAYGYTF
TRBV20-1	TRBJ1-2	CSARRDSDYGYTF
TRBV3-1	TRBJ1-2	CASSQTITSNYGYTF
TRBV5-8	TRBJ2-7	CASSTPTGTGSYEQYF
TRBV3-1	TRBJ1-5	CASSRRRGRSHSNQPQHF
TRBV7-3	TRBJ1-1	CASRYDRDGQAFF
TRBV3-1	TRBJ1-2	CASSQELTGAVGGYTF
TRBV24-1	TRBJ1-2	CATSDQGVYGYTF
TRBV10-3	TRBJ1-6	CASRVFANSPLHF
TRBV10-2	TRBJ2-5	CASIPTGRRETQYF